This T cell receptor beta chain was sequenced for a study of shared clonotypes between healthy human individuals. Study findings and constraints: Shared clonotypes across all four donors exceeded non-shared ones in generation probability.

The data were produced by immunoSEQ multiplex PCR, yet TCRdb's version contains in-frame clones alone and is incomplete. The table records 950,000 to 1,100,000 clones, 75% of them present only once. Worth noting for this clone: As yet, its antigen is unknown. The sample contains more than one DNA sequence encoding this CDR3.

The CDR3 is 14 amino acids. Per the germline V gene, CDR1 is SGDLS and CDR2 is YYNGEE. Trimming removed 0 bases at V and 1 base at J, with 5 bases between. Sequencing was done on a sample of memory CD4+ T cells sorted from blood. Documented subset: CD45RA-negative fraction. The receptor comes from a man younger than 35 in good health. The V gene is TRBV9, the J gene TRBJ1-5; possible D gene TRBD1, 5 bases. The CDR3 sequence: CASSVGGSNQPQHF. DNA for the CDR3: TGTGCCAGCAGCGTAGGGGGGAGCAATCAGCCCCAGCATTTT. Full variable domain (outside the CDR3, taken from reference TRBV9 and TRBJ1-5): DSGVTQTPKHLITATGQRVTLRCSPRSGDLSVYWYQQSLDQGLQFLIQYYNGEERAKGNILERFSAQQFPDLHSELNLSSLELGDSALYFCASSVGGSNQPQHFGDGTRLSIL.